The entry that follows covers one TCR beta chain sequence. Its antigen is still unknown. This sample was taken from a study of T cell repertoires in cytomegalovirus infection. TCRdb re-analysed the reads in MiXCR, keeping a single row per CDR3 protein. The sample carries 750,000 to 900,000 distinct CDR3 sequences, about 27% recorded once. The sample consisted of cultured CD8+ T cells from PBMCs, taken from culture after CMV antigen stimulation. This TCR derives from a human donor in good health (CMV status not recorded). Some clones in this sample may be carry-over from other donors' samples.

CDR3 DNA sequence: TGTGCCAGCAGCGGAGGGACAGGGGGGAACACTGAAGCTTTCTTT. Its translation is CASSGGTGGNTEAFF. This chain links TRBV11-2 with TRBJ1-1; 11 bases line up with TRBD1. The CDR3 is made up of 15 amino acids. V lost 5 bases and J lost 1; bases outside the gene matches: 3. CDR1 and CDR2 from the germline V gene are SGHAT and FQNNGV.